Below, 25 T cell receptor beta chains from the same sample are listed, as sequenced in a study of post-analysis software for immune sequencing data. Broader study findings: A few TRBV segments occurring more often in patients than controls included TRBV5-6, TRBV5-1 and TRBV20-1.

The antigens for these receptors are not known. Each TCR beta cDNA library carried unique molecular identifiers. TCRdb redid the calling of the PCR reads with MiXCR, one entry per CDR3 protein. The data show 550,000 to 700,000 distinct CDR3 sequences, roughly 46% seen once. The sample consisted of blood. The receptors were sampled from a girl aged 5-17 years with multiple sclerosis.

The CDR3 DNA is TGCGCCAGCAGCTTGTCTGGATTAAGGGGTGGAACTGAAGCTTTCTTT. This translates into CASSLSGLRGGTEAFF. The V call is TRBV5-1, the J call TRBJ1-1, with D perhaps TRBD1 (5 bases). Germline CDR1 is SGHRS and CDR2 is YFSETQ. The CDR3 extends over 16 amino acids. The V end was cut by 1 base, the J end by 5 bases, with 18 bases between.

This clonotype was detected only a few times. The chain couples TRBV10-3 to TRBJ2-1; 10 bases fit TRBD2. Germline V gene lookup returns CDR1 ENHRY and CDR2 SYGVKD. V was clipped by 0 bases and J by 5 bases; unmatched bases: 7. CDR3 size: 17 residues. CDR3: CAISESVQRGGNNEQFF. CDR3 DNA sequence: TGTGCCATCAGTGAGTCGGTCCAGCGGGGGGGGAACAATGAGCAGTTCTTC.

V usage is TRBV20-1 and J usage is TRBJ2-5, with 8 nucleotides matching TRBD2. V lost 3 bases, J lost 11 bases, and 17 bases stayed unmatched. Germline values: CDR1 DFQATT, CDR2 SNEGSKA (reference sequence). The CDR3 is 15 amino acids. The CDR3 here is CSASDLAGNRDEQYF. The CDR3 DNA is TGCAGTGCTAGTGATCTAGCGGGCAATCGGGATGAGCAGTACTTC.

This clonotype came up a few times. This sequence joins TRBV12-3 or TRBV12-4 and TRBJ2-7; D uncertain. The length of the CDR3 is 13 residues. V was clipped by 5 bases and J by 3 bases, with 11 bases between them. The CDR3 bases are TGTGCCAGCAGTCTCCACATTAGCTACGAGCAGTACTTC. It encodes CASSLHISYEQYF.

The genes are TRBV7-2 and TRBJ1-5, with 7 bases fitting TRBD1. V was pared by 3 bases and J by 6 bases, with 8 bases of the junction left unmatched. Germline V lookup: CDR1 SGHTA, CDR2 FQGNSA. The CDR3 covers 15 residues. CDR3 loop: CASSFWTGQGQPQHF. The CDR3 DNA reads TGTGCCAGCAGCTTCTGGACAGGCCAGGGTCAGCCCCAGCATTTT.

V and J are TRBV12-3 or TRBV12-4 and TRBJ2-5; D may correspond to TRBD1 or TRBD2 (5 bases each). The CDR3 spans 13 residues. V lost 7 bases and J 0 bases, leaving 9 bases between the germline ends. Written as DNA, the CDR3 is TGTGCCAGCAAGCGAGGGGACCAAGAGACCCAGTACTTC. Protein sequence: CASKRGDQETQYF.

CDR3 nucleotide sequence: TGTGCCAGCAGCACTGGAACCTTTTGGGAGACCCAGTACTTC. This gives the protein CASSTGTFWETQYF. J is TRBJ2-5 and V is TRBV7-2; no clear D gene. The CDR3 consists of 14 residues. V was cut by 5 bases and J by 5 bases, with 15 bases left in between. CDR1 is SGHTA and CDR2 is FQGNSA in the germline V gene.

Here the CDR3 DNA reads TGCGCCAGTCGGCGAGGGACAGGCCATCGGGAGACCCAGTACTTC. Protein: CASRRGTGHRETQYF. The chain recombines TRBV4-1 with TRBJ2-5; 8 bases line up with TRBD1. The CDR3 covers 15 residues. CDR1 and CDR2 (germline): MGHRA, YSYEKL. Trimming cost V 9 bases and J 5 bases; bases outside gene matches: 14.

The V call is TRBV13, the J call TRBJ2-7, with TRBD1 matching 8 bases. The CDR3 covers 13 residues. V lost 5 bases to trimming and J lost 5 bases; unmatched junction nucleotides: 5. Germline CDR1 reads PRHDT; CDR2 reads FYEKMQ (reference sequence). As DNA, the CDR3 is TGTGCCAGCAGCAAAACAGGGGGAAACGAGCAGTACTTC. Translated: CASSKTGGNEQYF.

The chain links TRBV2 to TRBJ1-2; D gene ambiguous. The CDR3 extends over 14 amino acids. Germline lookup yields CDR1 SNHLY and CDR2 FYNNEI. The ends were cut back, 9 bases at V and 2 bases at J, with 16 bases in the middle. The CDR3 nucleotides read TGTGCCAGGTCCCGACCCGGTAGAAACTATGGCTACACCTTC. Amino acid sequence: CARSRPGRNYGYTF.

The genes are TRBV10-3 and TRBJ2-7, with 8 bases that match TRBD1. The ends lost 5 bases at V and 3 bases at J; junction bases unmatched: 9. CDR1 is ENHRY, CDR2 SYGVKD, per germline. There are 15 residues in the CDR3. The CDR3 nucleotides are TGTGCCATCAGTCCACTCCGGGACAGGAACTACGAGCAGTACTTC. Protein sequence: CAISPLRDRNYEQYF.

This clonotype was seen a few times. In DNA, the CDR3 is TGTGCCAGCAGTTTGCTTGGACGCCGAGGCAATGAGCAGTTCTTC. Translating gives CASSLLGRRGNEQFF. This chain uses TRBV12-3 or TRBV12-4 with TRBJ2-1; no reliable D call. This CDR3 spans 15 amino acids. V gave up 3 bases and J gave up 6 bases, with 15 bases separating them.

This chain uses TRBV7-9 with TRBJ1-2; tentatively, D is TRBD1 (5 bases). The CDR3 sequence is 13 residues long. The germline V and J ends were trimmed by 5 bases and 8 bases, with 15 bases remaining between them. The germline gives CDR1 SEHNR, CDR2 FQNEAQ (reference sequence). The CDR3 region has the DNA TGTGCCAGCAGCAGCGACAGCCCAGTGGGCTACACCTTC. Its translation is CASSSDSPVGYTF. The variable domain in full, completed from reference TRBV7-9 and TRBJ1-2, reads DTGVSQNPRHKITKRGQNVTFRCDPISEHNRLYWYRQTLGQGPEFLTYFQNEAQLEKSRLLSDRFSAERPKGSFSTLEIQRTEQGDSAMYLCASSSDSPVGYTFGSGTRLTVV.

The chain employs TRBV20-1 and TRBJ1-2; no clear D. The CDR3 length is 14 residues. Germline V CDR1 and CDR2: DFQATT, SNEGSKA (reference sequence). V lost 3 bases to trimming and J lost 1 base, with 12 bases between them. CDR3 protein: CSASAATLNYGYTF. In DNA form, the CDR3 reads TGCAGTGCTAGCGCAGCAACCCTTAACTATGGCTACACCTTC.

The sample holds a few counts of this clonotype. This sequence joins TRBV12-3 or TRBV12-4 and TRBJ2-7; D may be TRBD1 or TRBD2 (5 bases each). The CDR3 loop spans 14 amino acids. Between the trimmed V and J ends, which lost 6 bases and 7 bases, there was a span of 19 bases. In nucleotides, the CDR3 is TGTGCCAGCAGCTACTCAGGGAGTTATGAAGAGCAGTACTTC. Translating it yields CASSYSGSYEEQYF.

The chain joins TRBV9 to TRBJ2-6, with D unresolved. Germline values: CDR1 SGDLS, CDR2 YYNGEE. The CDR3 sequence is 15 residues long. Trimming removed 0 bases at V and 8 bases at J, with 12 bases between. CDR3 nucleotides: TGTGCCAGCAGCGTAGAGATGAGTCAGTCCAACGTCCTGACTTTC. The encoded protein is CASSVEMSQSNVLTF.

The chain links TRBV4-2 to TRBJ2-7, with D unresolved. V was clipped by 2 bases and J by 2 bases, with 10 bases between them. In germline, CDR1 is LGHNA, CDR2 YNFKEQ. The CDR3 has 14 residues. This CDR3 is CASSQYGGTYEQYF. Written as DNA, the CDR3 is TGTGCCAGCAGCCAATATGGCGGAACCTACGAGCAGTACTTC.

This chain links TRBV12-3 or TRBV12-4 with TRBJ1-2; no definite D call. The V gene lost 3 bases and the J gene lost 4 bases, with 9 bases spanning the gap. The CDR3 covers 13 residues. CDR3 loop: CASSFGSIYGYTF. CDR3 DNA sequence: TGTGCCAGCAGTTTCGGGTCGATCTATGGCTACACCTTC.

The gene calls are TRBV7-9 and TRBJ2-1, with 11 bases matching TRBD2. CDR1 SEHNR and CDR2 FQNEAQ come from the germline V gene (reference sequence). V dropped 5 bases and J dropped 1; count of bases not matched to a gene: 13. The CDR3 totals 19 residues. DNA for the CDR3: TGTGCCAGCAGCCCAAATTTTAGCGGGAGGGGACCATCCTACAATGAGCAGTTCTTC. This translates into CASSPNFSGRGPSYNEQFF. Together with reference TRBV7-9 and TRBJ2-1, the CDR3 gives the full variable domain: DTGVSQNPRHKITKRGQNVTFRCDPISEHNRLYWYRQTLGQGPEFLTYFQNEAQLEKSRLLSDRFSAERPKGSFSTLEIQRTEQGDSAMYLCASSPNFSGRGPSYNEQFFGPGTRLTVL.

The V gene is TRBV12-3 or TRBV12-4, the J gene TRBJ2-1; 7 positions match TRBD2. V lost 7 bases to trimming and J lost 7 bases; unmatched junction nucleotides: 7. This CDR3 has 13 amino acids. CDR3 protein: CASNRGVLNEQFF. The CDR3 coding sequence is TGTGCCAGCAACCGGGGGGTTCTTAATGAGCAGTTCTTC.

CDR3: CASSLQLAGGEQFF. CDR3 nucleotides: TGTGCCAGCAGTTTACAGCTAGCGGGGGGTGAGCAGTTCTTC. The rearrangement links TRBV12-3 or TRBV12-4 to TRBJ2-1; 11 positions match TRBD2. CDR3 length: 14 amino acids. Losses at the gene ends were 2 bases for V and 9 bases for J; bases not matched to a gene: 3.

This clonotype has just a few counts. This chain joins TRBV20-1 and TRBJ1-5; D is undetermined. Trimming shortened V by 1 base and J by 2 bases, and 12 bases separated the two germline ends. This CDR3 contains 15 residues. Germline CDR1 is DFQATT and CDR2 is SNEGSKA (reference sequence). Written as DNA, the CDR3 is TGCAGTGCTAGAGTTTTGGGAGGTGGCAATCAGCCCCAGCATTTT. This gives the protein CSARVLGGGNQPQHF.

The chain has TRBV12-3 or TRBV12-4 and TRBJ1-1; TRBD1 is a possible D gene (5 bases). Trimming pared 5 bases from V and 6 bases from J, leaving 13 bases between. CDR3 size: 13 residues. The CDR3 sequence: CASSQGTAPEAFF. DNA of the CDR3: TGTGCCAGCAGTCAAGGGACCGCCCCTGAAGCTTTCTTT.

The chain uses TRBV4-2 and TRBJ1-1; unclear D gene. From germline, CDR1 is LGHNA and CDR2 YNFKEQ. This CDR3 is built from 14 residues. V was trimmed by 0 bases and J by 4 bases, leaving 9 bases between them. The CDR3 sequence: CASSQEKVSTEAFF. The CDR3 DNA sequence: TGTGCCAGCAGCCAAGAGAAGGTGAGCACTGAAGCTTTCTTT.

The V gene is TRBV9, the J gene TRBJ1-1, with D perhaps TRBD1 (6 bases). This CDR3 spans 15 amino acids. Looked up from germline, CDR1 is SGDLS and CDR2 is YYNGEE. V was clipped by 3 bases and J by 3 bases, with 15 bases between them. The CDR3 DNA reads TGTGCCAGCAGCGGGAGTACAGGGAGGGACACTGAAGCTTTCTTT. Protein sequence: CASSGSTGRDTEAFF.